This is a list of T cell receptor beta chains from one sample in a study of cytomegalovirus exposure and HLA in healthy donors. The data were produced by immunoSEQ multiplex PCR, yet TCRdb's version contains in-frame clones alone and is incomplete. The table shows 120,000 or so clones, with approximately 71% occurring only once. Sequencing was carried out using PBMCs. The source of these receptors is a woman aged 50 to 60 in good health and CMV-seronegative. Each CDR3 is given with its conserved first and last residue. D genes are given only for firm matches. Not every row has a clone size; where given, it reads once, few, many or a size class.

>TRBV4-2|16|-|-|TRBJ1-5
CASSALTGYSNQPQHF
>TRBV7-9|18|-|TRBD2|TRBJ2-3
CASSLGAGTSPLTDTQYF
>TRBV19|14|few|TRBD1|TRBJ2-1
CASRETGVTIEQFF
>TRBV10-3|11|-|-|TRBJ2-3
CAIKGVDTQYF
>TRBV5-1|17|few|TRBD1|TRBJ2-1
CASSPERGQLSYNEQFF
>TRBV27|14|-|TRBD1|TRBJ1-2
CASSNRQGNYGYTF
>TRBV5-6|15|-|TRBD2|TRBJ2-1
CASSQLAGSYNEQFF
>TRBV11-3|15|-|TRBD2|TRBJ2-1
CASSQLTGGIDEQFF
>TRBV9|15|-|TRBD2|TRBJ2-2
CASSVVAGNTGELFF
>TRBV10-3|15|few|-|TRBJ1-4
CAISDPVSFNEKLFF
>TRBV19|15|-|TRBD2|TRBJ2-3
CASSRRTSGEDTQYF
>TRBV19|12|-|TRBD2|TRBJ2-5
CASKAGGETQYF
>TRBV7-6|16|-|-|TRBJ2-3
CASSPPPEGGTDTQYF
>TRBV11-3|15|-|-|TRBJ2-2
CASQGQGGNTGELFF
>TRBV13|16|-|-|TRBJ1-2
CASSLVTKGPNYGYTF
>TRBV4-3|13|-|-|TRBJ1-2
CASSQDRNYGYTF
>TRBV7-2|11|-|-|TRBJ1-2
CASSLREGYTF
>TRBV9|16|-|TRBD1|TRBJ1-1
CASSGWDREKNTEAFF
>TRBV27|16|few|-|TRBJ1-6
CASSFVSGANNSPLHF
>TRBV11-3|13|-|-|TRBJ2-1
CASSLISAGEQFF
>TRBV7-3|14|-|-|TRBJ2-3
CASSFATSTDTQYF
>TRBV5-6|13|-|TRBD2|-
CASHFSGNSEQYF
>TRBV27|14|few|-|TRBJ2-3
CASSDRLSTDTQYF
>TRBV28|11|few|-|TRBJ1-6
CASSLNSPLHF
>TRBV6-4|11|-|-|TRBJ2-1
CASSDGGIQFF
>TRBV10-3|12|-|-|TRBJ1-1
CAISAPYTEAFF
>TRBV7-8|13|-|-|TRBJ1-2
CASKIGGDYGYTF
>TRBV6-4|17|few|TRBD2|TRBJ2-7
CASSDPGLAGNAYEQYF
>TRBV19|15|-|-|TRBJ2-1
CASSISTGRHNEQFF
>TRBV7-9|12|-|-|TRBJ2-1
CASSLGQGIEIF
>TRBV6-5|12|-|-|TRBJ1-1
CASRTRNTEAFF
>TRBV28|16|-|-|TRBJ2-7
CASSGPGLVKGPEQYF
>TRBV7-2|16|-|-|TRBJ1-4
CASSLHGGATNEKLFF
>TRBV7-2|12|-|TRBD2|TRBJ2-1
CASSFTSVEEFF
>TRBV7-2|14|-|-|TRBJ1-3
CASRPGDSGNTIYF
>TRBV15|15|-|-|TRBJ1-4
CATSRATEGHEKLFF
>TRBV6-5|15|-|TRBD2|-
CASSYSNRGSYEQYF